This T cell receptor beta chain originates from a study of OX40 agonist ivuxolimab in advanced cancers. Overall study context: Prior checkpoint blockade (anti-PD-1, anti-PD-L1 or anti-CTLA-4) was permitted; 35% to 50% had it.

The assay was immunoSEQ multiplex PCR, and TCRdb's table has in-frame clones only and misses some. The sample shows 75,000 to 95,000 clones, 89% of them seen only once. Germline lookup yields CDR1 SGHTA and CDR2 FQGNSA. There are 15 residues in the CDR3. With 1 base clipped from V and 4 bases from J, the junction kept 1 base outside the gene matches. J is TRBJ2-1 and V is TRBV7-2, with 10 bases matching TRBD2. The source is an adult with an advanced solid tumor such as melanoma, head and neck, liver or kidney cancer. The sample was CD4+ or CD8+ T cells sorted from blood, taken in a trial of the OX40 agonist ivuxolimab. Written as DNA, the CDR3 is TGTGCCAGCAGCTTAGTAGCGGGAGGTTACAATGAGCAGTTCTTC. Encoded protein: CASSLVAGGYNEQFF. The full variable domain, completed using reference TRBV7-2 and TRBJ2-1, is GAGVSQSPSNKVTEKGKDVELRCDPISGHTALYWYRQSLGQGLEFLIYFQGNSAPDKSGLPSDRFSAERTGGSVSTLTIQRTQQEDSAVYLCASSLVAGGYNEQFFGPGTRLTVL.